The rows below give T cell receptor beta chains drawn from one sample of a study of response to subunit inactivated influenza vaccine. TCRdb fed the RT-PCR reads into MiXCR, producing one record per CDR3 protein. Seen here are around 530,000 distinct CDR3 sequences, more than 15% observed once, and the top ten hold less than 4%. The sample consisted of CD4+ T cells sorted from PBMCs, taken 23 to 25 months after vaccination. These receptor sequences come from a man between 50 and 75 years old who received an inactivated influenza vaccine. The CDR3 runs from the conserved cysteine through the conserved F or W. D genes are given only for firm matches. Expanded clones are given a class, and other clones once, few, many or no size at all.

abundance,d_gene,j_gene,v_gene,CDR3aa,CDR3nt
NA,NA,TRBJ2-6,TRBV20-1,CSARGAGSSGANVLTF,TGCAGTGCTAGAGGTGCGGGTAGCTCTGGGGCCAACGTCCTGACTTTC
few,NA,TRBJ2-1,TRBV28,CASTRPLSLSYNEQFF,TGTGCCAGCACAAGACCACTGAGCCTATCCTACAATGAGCAGTTCTTC
NA,TRBD1,TRBJ2-1,TRBV18,CASSPRSRTGVYNEQFF,TGTGCCAGCTCACCCAGATCAAGGACAGGGGTCTACAATGAGCAGTTCTTC
many,TRBD2,TRBJ2-7,TRBV20-1,CSARRPGLAVTYEQYF,TGCAGTGCTAGACGACCGGGACTAGCGGTGACCTACGAGCAGTACTTC
NA,TRBD2,TRBJ2-1,TRBV9,CASSPPPGRGGWDEQFF,TGTGCCAGCAGCCCCCCCCCTGGTCGCGGGGGGTGGGATGAGCAGTTCTTC
few,NA,TRBJ1-6,TRBV20-1,CSARPSGTPSSPLHF,TGCAGTGCTAGACCGTCCGGGACACCCAGTTCACCCCTCCACTTT
NA,NA,TRBJ2-1,TRBV10-3,CAIRGGSYNEQFF,TGTGCCATCAGGGGTGGCTCCTACAATGAGCAGTTCTTC
many,TRBD1,TRBJ2-7,TRBV5-1,CASSADRGPYEQYF,TGCGCCAGCAGCGCGGACAGGGGCCCCTACGAGCAGTACTTC
NA,NA,TRBJ1-1,TRBV5-6,CASSGEIMNTEAFF,TGTGCCAGCAGCGGCGAGATCATGAACACTGAAGCTTTCTTT
NA,TRBD1,TRBJ1-4,TRBV29-1,CSVGQGATNEKLFF,TGCAGCGTAGGACAGGGGGCAACTAATGAAAAACTGTTTTTT
few,NA,TRBJ2-2,TRBV7-3,CASSLIGPGGELFF,TGTGCCAGCAGCTTAATTGGGCCAGGGGGGGAGCTGTTTTTT
NA,NA,TRBJ1-1,TRBV20-1,CSATGAGVNTEAFF,TGCAGTGCTACGGGGGCAGGGGTTAACACTGAAGCTTTCTTT
NA,NA,TRBJ2-1,TRBV6-5,CASRNREDEQFF,TGTGCCAGCAGGAACAGGGAGGATGAGCAGTTCTTC
few,TRBD1,TRBJ1-2,TRBV7-2,CASSIAGTGDYGYTF,TGTGCCAGCAGCATTGCCGGGACAGGGGACTATGGCTACACCTTC